The rows below give T cell receptor beta chains drawn from one sample of a study of OX40 agonist ivuxolimab in advanced cancers. Assay: immunoSEQ multiplex PCR; the TCRdb copy retains only in-frame clones and omits some. The sample lists 40,000 to 55,000 clones; roughly 85% were seen once. Here the sequenced sample was CD4+ or CD8+ T cells sorted from blood, taken in a trial of the OX40 agonist ivuxolimab. These receptors came from an adult with an advanced solid tumor such as melanoma, head and neck, liver or kidney cancer. CDR3s include the opening cysteine and the closing phenylalanine or tryptophan. D genes are given only for firm matches. A row's size may be missing; if present it is once, few, many or a size class.

j_call: TRBJ1-5
d_call: NA
v_call: TRBV6-1
clone_size: NA
cdr3_nt: TGTGCCAGCAGTGAACAGGAACAGGGCCGTCAGCCCCAGCATTTT
cdr3_aa: CASSEQEQGRQPQHF

j_call: TRBJ2-7
d_call: TRBD2
v_call: TRBV28
clone_size: NA
cdr3_nt: TGTGCCAGCAGCCTGGTCAGCGGGAGGGCTGTCTACGAGCAGTACTTC
cdr3_aa: CASSLVSGRAVYEQYF

j_call: TRBJ2-2
d_call: NA
v_call: TRBV4-1
clone_size: NA
cdr3_nt: TGCGCCAGCAGCCAAGGGGCCGGGGGAACTAACACCGGGGAGCTGTTTTTT
cdr3_aa: CASSQGAGGTNTGELFF

j_call: TRBJ2-7
d_call: NA
v_call: TRBV5-1
clone_size: once
cdr3_nt: TGCGCCAGCAGCTTGAGTCGCGACCCCTACGAGCAGTACTTC
cdr3_aa: CASSLSRDPYEQYF

j_call: TRBJ2-1
d_call: TRBD1
v_call: TRBV15
clone_size: NA
cdr3_nt: TGTGCCACCAGCAGAGTACAGGGGAATGGCAATGAGCAGTTCTTC
cdr3_aa: CATSRVQGNGNEQFF

j_call: TRBJ2-1
d_call: NA
v_call: TRBV28
clone_size: once
cdr3_nt: NA
cdr3_aa: CASSILDEQFF

j_call: TRBJ2-6
d_call: NA
v_call: TRBV14
clone_size: few
cdr3_nt: TGTGCCAGCAGCCAAGGCTCGGGGGCGCGGGGCTATAAGGACGTCCTGACTTTC
cdr3_aa: CASSQGSGARGYKDVLTF

j_call: TRBJ1-2
d_call: NA
v_call: TRBV5-6
clone_size: NA
cdr3_nt: TGTGCCAGCGATAAGGGGAGGGGCTACTATGGCTACACCTTC
cdr3_aa: CASDKGRGYYGYTF

j_call: TRBJ2-4
d_call: NA
v_call: TRBV19
clone_size: NA
cdr3_nt: TGTGCCAGTAGTATTTCCCAGTCAGATTGGGGCATTCAGTACTTC
cdr3_aa: CASSISQSDWGIQYF

j_call: TRBJ2-7
d_call: TRBD1
v_call: TRBV13
clone_size: NA
cdr3_nt: TGTGCCAGCAGCCTGGGTGCAGGGGGCTGGTACGAGCAGTACTTC
cdr3_aa: CASSLGAGGWYEQYF

j_call: TRBJ1-3
d_call: NA
v_call: TRBV7-3
clone_size: NA
cdr3_nt: TGTGCCAGCAGCTTACCCCCGAATGTAAAGTTCACCATATATTTT
cdr3_aa: CASSLPPNVKFTIYF

j_call: TRBJ1-3
d_call: NA
v_call: TRBV6-1
clone_size: NA
cdr3_nt: TGTGCCAGCAGTGAAGCGGTCCCGGGACTAAGTTTACGCTCTGGAAACACCATATATTTT
cdr3_aa: CASSEAVPGLSLRSGNTIYF

j_call: TRBJ1-2
d_call: NA
v_call: TRBV28
clone_size: once
cdr3_nt: TGTGCCAGCAGTCCAGTATCCCCCCATGGCTACACCTTC
cdr3_aa: CASSPVSPHGYTF

j_call: TRBJ2-5
d_call: TRBD2
v_call: TRBV29-1
clone_size: NA
cdr3_nt: TGCAGCGTTGAAGGGGTTAGCGGGAGGGTGCAAGAGACCCAGTACTTC
cdr3_aa: CSVEGVSGRVQETQYF

j_call: TRBJ2-7
d_call: TRBD1
v_call: TRBV27
clone_size: NA
cdr3_nt: TGTGCCAGCAGGCTGGGACAGTCCGTTTCCTACGAGCAGTACTTC
cdr3_aa: CASRLGQSVSYEQYF

j_call: TRBJ2-7
d_call: NA
v_call: TRBV7-9
clone_size: NA
cdr3_nt: TGTGCCAGCAGCTTAGCTGGGAGGGGGGACGAGCAGTACTTC
cdr3_aa: CASSLAGRGDEQYF

j_call: TRBJ2-5
d_call: TRBD1
v_call: TRBV5-1
clone_size: NA
cdr3_nt: TGCGCCAGCAGCTTGGGCGCCGGGACAGGGAGGGGAGAGACCCAGTACTTC
cdr3_aa: CASSLGAGTGRGETQYF

j_call: TRBJ1-2
d_call: NA
v_call: TRBV6-7
clone_size: NA
cdr3_nt: TGTGCCAGCAGCCGGGGGGCTAACTATGGCTACACCTTC
cdr3_aa: CASSRGANYGYTF

j_call: TRBJ2-1
d_call: TRBD2
v_call: TRBV27
clone_size: NA
cdr3_nt: TGTGCCAGCAGGGGACTAGCGGGATACCCAACAAACAATGAGCAGTTCTTC
cdr3_aa: CASRGLAGYPTNNEQFF

j_call: TRBJ2-1
d_call: TRBD2
v_call: TRBV5-1
clone_size: NA
cdr3_nt: TGCGCCAGCAGCTTGCAGACTAGCGGGAGTGGAGTTGAGCAGTTCTTC
cdr3_aa: CASSLQTSGSGVEQFF

j_call: TRBJ1-2
d_call: TRBD1
v_call: TRBV4-2
clone_size: NA
cdr3_nt: TGTGCCAGCAGCCAAGATCGATACAGGGGAGGTTATGGCTACACCTTC
cdr3_aa: CASSQDRYRGGYGYTF

j_call: TRBJ2-2
d_call: TRBD2
v_call: TRBV30
clone_size: NA
cdr3_nt: TGTGCCGGGGGCGTCGGGAGGGCCCGCACCGGGGAGCTGTTTTTT
cdr3_aa: CAGGVGRARTGELFF

j_call: TRBJ1-5
d_call: NA
v_call: TRBV5-6
clone_size: NA
cdr3_nt: TGTGCCAGCAGCTGGGGGGGACGGGAGAATCAGCCCCAGCATTTT
cdr3_aa: CASSWGGRENQPQHF

j_call: TRBJ1-1
d_call: TRBD1
v_call: TRBV7-2
clone_size: NA
cdr3_nt: TGTGCCAGCAAGCAGGGGGACCAGTACACTGAAGCTTTCTTT
cdr3_aa: CASKQGDQYTEAFF

j_call: TRBJ1-4
d_call: NA
v_call: TRBV30
clone_size: NA
cdr3_nt: TGTGCCTGGAGTCTCGTGGAAAAACTGTTTTTT
cdr3_aa: CAWSLVEKLFF

j_call: TRBJ2-7
d_call: TRBD2
v_call: TRBV28
clone_size: NA
cdr3_nt: TGTGCCGTCGGGACTAGCGTTACGTACGAGCAGTACTTC
cdr3_aa: CAVGTSVTYEQYF

j_call: TRBJ2-1
d_call: TRBD2
v_call: TRBV19
clone_size: NA
cdr3_nt: TGTGCCAGTAGTACGCTAGCGGGGGGCTTCCGCAATGAGCAGTTCTTC
cdr3_aa: CASSTLAGGFRNEQFF

j_call: TRBJ2-5
d_call: TRBD2
v_call: TRBV29-1
clone_size: NA
cdr3_nt: TGCAGCCTGGGGGAGGGAGAGACCCAGTACTTC
cdr3_aa: CSLGEGETQYF

j_call: TRBJ1-4
d_call: NA
v_call: TRBV5-5
clone_size: NA
cdr3_nt: TGTGCCAGCAGCCACAGGGTGACTAATGAAAAACTGTTTTTT
cdr3_aa: CASSHRVTNEKLFF

j_call: TRBJ1-5
d_call: NA
v_call: TRBV28
clone_size: few
cdr3_nt: TGTGCCAGCAGTGAAGAAGATCAGCCCCAGCATTTT
cdr3_aa: CASSEEDQPQHF

j_call: TRBJ2-1
d_call: TRBD1
v_call: TRBV19
clone_size: NA
cdr3_nt: TGTGCCAGTAGCCGGACAGGTGCGAGCTCTTACAATGAGCAGTTCTTC
cdr3_aa: CASSRTGASSYNEQFF

j_call: TRBJ2-5
d_call: TRBD2
v_call: TRBV5-4
clone_size: NA
cdr3_nt: TGTGCCAGCAGCAGAAGACTAGCGTCGGACCAAGAGACCCAGTACTTC
cdr3_aa: CASSRRLASDQETQYF

j_call: TRBJ1-6
d_call: NA
v_call: TRBV6-6
clone_size: NA
cdr3_nt: TGTGCCAGCAGTTACTACAACAGGCGAGATTCACCCCTCCACTTT
cdr3_aa: CASSYYNRRDSPLHF

j_call: TRBJ1-4
d_call: NA
v_call: TRBV28
clone_size: NA
cdr3_nt: TGTGCCAGCAGACGACAGGAAGTAAGGGAAAAACTGTTTTTT
cdr3_aa: CASRRQEVREKLFF

j_call: TRBJ2-5
d_call: TRBD2
v_call: TRBV7-9
clone_size: few
cdr3_nt: TGTGCCAGCAGCTTTGGGACTAGCGGGAAGGGGGCCCAGTACTTC
cdr3_aa: CASSFGTSGKGAQYF

j_call: TRBJ1-2
d_call: NA
v_call: TRBV7-2
clone_size: NA
cdr3_nt: TGTGCCAGCAGCTTAGACGCAGGAACAATTAACTATGGCTACACCTTC
cdr3_aa: CASSLDAGTINYGYTF

j_call: TRBJ2-7
d_call: TRBD1
v_call: TRBV7-2
clone_size: NA
cdr3_nt: TGTGCCAGCAGCGACCGGGACAGGGATTCCCCCCCGACCCACGAGCAGTACTTC
cdr3_aa: CASSDRDRDSPPTHEQYF

j_call: TRBJ1-2
d_call: NA
v_call: TRBV9
clone_size: NA
cdr3_nt: TGTGCCAGCAGCGTAGCTACGGGCAGAGTAAACTATGGCTACACCTTC
cdr3_aa: CASSVATGRVNYGYTF

j_call: TRBJ1-2
d_call: TRBD1
v_call: TRBV15
clone_size: few
cdr3_nt: TGTGCCACCCAGGGGGACACATCCCCTTGGGGCTACACCTTC
cdr3_aa: CATQGDTSPWGYTF

j_call: TRBJ2-3
d_call: TRBD2
v_call: TRBV11-3
clone_size: NA
cdr3_nt: TGTGCCAGCAGCACGTTCTCCACTAGCGGGGGGGCCGATCATACGCAGTATTTT
cdr3_aa: CASSTFSTSGGADHTQYF

j_call: TRBJ2-5
d_call: NA
v_call: TRBV11-3
clone_size: once
cdr3_nt: TGTGCCAGCAGCTTAGATGCGGGTGTCCAAGAGACCCAGTACTTC
cdr3_aa: CASSLDAGVQETQYF

j_call: TRBJ2-7
d_call: TRBD2
v_call: TRBV11-3
clone_size: NA
cdr3_nt: TGTGCCAGCAGCTTAGATGGGGGGGAAGGCTCCTACGAGCAGTACTTC
cdr3_aa: CASSLDGGEGSYEQYF

j_call: TRBJ2-7
d_call: TRBD1
v_call: TRBV28
clone_size: NA
cdr3_nt: TGTGCCAGCAGGGGCGGACAGGCCTACGAGCAGTACTTC
cdr3_aa: CASRGGQAYEQYF

j_call: TRBJ2-7
d_call: TRBD2
v_call: TRBV11-3
clone_size: NA
cdr3_nt: TGTGCCAGCAGCCCTCGGACTAGCGGGCTGAGCCACGAGCAGTACTTC
cdr3_aa: CASSPRTSGLSHEQYF

j_call: TRBJ2-3
d_call: NA
v_call: TRBV28
clone_size: NA
cdr3_nt: TGTGCCAGCGTACCTCAGGCCGCTAGCACAGATACGCAGTATTTT
cdr3_aa: CASVPQAASTDTQYF

j_call: TRBJ2-7
d_call: NA
v_call: TRBV7-9
clone_size: NA
cdr3_nt: TGTGCCAGCAGCCCAAAACGGGACACGGTGACCTACGAGCAGTACTTC
cdr3_aa: CASSPKRDTVTYEQYF

j_call: TRBJ1-6
d_call: NA
v_call: TRBV28
clone_size: NA
cdr3_nt: TGTGCCAGCAGCGGGGCGCAGGGCCCTCAGTCACCCCTCCACTTT
cdr3_aa: CASSGAQGPQSPLHF

j_call: TRBJ1-1
d_call: NA
v_call: TRBV4-3
clone_size: NA
cdr3_nt: TGCGCCAGCAGCCAAGAAGGGCGCGGGAACACTGAAGCTTTCTTT
cdr3_aa: CASSQEGRGNTEAFF

j_call: TRBJ2-7
d_call: NA
v_call: TRBV6-1
clone_size: NA
cdr3_nt: TGTGCCAGCAGTGTTACAGAGACCTACGAGCAGTACTTC
cdr3_aa: CASSVTETYEQYF

j_call: TRBJ1-1
d_call: TRBD1
v_call: TRBV5-6
clone_size: NA
cdr3_nt: TGTGCCAGCAGACATCACAAGGGGGCGCGGGGCACTGAAGCTTTCTTT
cdr3_aa: CASRHHKGARGTEAFF

j_call: TRBJ1-1
d_call: NA
v_call: TRBV18
clone_size: NA
cdr3_nt: TGTGCCAGCTCACCACCCCCGGGGGCGAACACTGAAGCTTTCTTT
cdr3_aa: CASSPPPGANTEAFF

j_call: TRBJ1-2
d_call: TRBD1
v_call: TRBV9
clone_size: NA
cdr3_nt: TGTGCCAGCAGCCCACAGACAGGGACAGTGGGCTATGGCTACACCTTC
cdr3_aa: CASSPQTGTVGYGYTF

j_call: TRBJ2-3
d_call: TRBD2
v_call: TRBV19
clone_size: NA
cdr3_nt: TGTGCCAGTAGTATCGCGGGGGGAGTAACAGATACGCAGTATTTT
cdr3_aa: CASSIAGGVTDTQYF